This record concerns one TCR beta chain sequence. In the study's own analysis: From reference gene primer amplification, estimates of nucleated cell counts were derived. Only in-frame clones appear in the TCRdb table, and some are missing; sequencing was by immunoSEQ multiplex PCR. V and J calls plus clone size are reproduced from that table; the DNA served to infer D and trimming. The sample lists some 200,000 clones, roughly four fifths seen once, with roughly 12% in the top ten. Clinical history as reported by participants underpinned cohort assignment. Cohort 3 donors were reported recovered after two negative PCRs, clearance, or symptom resolution. This specimen comes from a study of blood T cell repertoires in COVID-19. About the study: T cells, B-cell-depleted T cells, or PBMCs supplied cDNA or gDNA.

Germline loops: CDR1 LNHDA, CDR2 SQIVND (reference sequence). Germline trimming cut 6 bases from V and 5 bases from J; bases unmatched to any gene: 7. This CDR3 is built from 15 residues. The chain is built from TRBV19 and TRBJ1-5, with 10 nucleotides matching TRBD1. Material: PBMCs or T cells enriched from blood (not recorded which). This TCR came from a man aged 35-49 years who had recovered from COVID-19. This CDR3 is CASSPTGGYDQPQHF. CDR3 in DNA: TGTGCCAGTAGCCCGACAGGGGGCTATGATCAGCCCCAGCATTTT.